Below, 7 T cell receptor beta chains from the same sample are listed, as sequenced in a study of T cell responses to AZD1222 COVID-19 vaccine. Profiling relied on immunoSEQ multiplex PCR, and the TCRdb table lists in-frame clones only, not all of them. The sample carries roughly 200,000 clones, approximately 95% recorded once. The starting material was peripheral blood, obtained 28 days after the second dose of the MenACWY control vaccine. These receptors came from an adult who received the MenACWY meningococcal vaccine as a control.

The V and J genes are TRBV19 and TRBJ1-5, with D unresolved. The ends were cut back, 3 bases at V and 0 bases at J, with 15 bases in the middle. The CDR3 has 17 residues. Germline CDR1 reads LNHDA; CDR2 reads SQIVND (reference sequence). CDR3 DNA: TGTGCCAGTAGTATTGGTCGAGGTTTCAATAGCAATCAGCCCCAGCATTTT. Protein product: CASSIGRGFNSNQPQHF.

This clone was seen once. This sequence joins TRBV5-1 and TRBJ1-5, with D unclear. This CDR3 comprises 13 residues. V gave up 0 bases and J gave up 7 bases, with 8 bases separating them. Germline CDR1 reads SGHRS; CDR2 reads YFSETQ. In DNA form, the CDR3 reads TGCGCCAGCAGCTTGGACGCTAAACAGCCCCAGCATTTT. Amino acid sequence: CASSLDAKQPQHF.

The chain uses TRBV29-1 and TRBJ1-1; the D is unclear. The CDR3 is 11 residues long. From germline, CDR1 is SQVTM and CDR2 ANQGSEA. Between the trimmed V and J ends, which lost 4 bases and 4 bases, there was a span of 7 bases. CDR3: CSVGAGTEAFF. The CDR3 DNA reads TGCAGCGTTGGGGCAGGCACTGAAGCTTTCTTT.

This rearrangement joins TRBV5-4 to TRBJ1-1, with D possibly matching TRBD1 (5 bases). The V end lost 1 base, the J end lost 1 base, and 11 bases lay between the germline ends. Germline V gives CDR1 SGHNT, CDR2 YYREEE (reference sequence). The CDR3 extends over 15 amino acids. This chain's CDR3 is CASSLWEGRNTEAFF. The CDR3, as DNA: TGTGCCAGCAGCTTGTGGGAGGGGCGGAACACTGAAGCTTTCTTT.

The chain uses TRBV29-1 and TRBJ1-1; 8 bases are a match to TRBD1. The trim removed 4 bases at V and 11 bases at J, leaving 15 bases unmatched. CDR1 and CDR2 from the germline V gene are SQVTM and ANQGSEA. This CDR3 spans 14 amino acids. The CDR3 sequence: CSVGGGQGDGGAFF. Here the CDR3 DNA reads TGCAGCGTTGGAGGCGGACAGGGTGACGGGGGTGCTTTCTTT. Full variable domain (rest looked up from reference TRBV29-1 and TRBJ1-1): SAVISQKPSRDICQRGTSLTIQCQVDSQVTMMFWYRQQPGQSLTLIATANQGSEATYESGFVIDKFPISRPNLTFSTLTVSNMSPEDSSIYLCSVGGGQGDGGAFFGQGTRLTVV.

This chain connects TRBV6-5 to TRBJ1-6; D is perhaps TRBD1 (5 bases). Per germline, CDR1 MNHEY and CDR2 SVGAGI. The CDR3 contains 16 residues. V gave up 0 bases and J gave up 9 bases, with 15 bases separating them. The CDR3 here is CASSYSMQGSRSPLHF. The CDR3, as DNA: TGTGCCAGCAGTTACTCGATGCAGGGCTCTCGTTCACCCCTCCACTTT.

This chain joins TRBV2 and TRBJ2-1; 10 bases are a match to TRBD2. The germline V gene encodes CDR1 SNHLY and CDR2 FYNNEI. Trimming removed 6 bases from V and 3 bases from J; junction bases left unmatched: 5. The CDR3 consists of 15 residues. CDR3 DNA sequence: TGTGCCAGCAGGGCCGGGACTAGCGACTACAATGAGCAGTTCTTC. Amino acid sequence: CASRAGTSDYNEQFF.